These 3 T cell receptor beta chains came from one sample sequenced in a study of blood T cell repertoires in COVID-19. Assay: immunoSEQ multiplex PCR; the TCRdb copy retains only in-frame clones and omits some. The table includes 60,000 to 65,000 clones, more than 60% detected once. Sequencing was performed on peripheral blood. The receptors were sampled from a human donor in a cohort sampled during active COVID-19.

The V gene is TRBV2, the J gene TRBJ2-1; TRBD2 aligns across 7 bases. Trimming at V came to 4 bases and at J to 6 bases, leaving 9 bases not matched to a gene. CDR3 length: 15 amino acids. Germline V gene lookup returns CDR1 SNHLY and CDR2 FYNNEI. The CDR3 protein is CASSARGDPVNEQFF. The CDR3 DNA is TGTGCCAGCAGTGCCCGGGGGGACCCTGTCAATGAGCAGTTCTTC.

The J gene is TRBJ1-2, the V gene TRBV7-8; TRBD1 might be the D (5 bases). With 5 bases removed from V and 6 bases from J, the gap between germline ends came to 16 bases. The CDR3 loop spans 14 amino acids. Germline loops: CDR1 SGHVS, CDR2 FQNEAQ. This chain's CDR3 is CASSSGAGWDGYTF. CDR3 in DNA: TGTGCCAGCAGCAGCGGGGCAGGGTGGGATGGCTACACCTTC.

The gene calls are TRBV20-1 and TRBJ2-1; unclear D gene. The ends were cut back, 3 bases at V and 5 bases at J, with 8 bases in the middle. CDR3 length: 12 amino acids. Germline-derived CDR1 and CDR2 are DFQATT and SNEGSKA (reference sequence). CDR3 coding DNA: TGCAGTGCTAGTTTATATAACAATGAGCAGTTCTTC. Amino acids: CSASLYNNEQFF.